The rows below give T cell receptor beta chains drawn from one sample of a study of blood T cell repertoires in COVID-19. Sequenced by immunoSEQ multiplex PCR; TCRdb stores in-frame clones only, minus some. The data show about 240,000 clones, 88% seen once. What was sequenced was peripheral blood. The receptors stem from a woman aged 40-49 years who had recovered from COVID-19. CDR3s include the opening cysteine and the closing phenylalanine or tryptophan. D genes are given only for firm matches. A clone size is listed for some rows: how often the clone was seen (once, few, many), or a class if it is expanded.

d_gene | abundance | j_gene | v_gene | CDR3nt | CDR3aa
TRBD1 | few | TRBJ1-2 | TRBV30 | TGTGCCTGGAGCACGGACAGGCTCTTTCACGGCTACACCTTC | CAWSTDRLFHGYTF
- | - | TRBJ1-3 | TRBV25-1 | TGTGCCAGCAGTGAATGGGGGGACCGAACCTCTGGAAACACCATATATTTT | CASSEWGDRTSGNTIYF
TRBD2 | - | TRBJ2-1 | TRBV10-3 | TGTGCCATCAGTCTTCCCGGACTAGCGGGAGGTAATGAGCAGTTCTTC | CAISLPGLAGGNEQFF
- | - | TRBJ2-3 | TRBV30 | TGTGCCTGGAGTTGGAGGGTGGGTACGCAGTATTTT | CAWSWRVGTQYF
- | - | TRBJ1-1 | TRBV7-2 | TGTGCCAGCAGCTTTGGGGGGATGCGGGCTGAAGCTTTCTTT | CASSFGGMRAEAFF
TRBD1 | - | TRBJ2-1 | TRBV19 | TGTGCCAGTAGTTCACAGGGGAGAGACAATGAGCAGTTCTTC | CASSSQGRDNEQFF
- | few | TRBJ1-2 | TRBV24-1 | TGTGCCACCAGTGACAGACATCCGCATGGCTACACCTTC | CATSDRHPHGYTF
- | - | TRBJ2-1 | TRBV18 | TGTGCCAGCTCCCGGGGGAGCGGTGAGCAGTTCTTC | CASSRGSGEQFF
- | - | TRBJ2-2 | TRBV6-2/TRBV6-3 | TGTGCCAGCAGCCCGGCTAAGGGGACCGGGGAGCTGTTTTTT | CASSPAKGTGELFF
- | - | TRBJ2-1 | TRBV5-1 | TGCGCCAGCAGCTGGGGGGGCCCCGGCCTCAATGAGCAGTTCTTC | CASSWGGPGLNEQFF
TRBD1 | - | TRBJ1-6 | TRBV24-1 | TGTGCCACCAGTGACTGGGACAGTCCCCACCTCCACTTT | CATSDWDSPHLHF
TRBD2 | - | TRBJ2-5 | TRBV19 | TGTGCCAGTAGTATACCGCCCCGGGATCTAGCGGGGACCCAAGAGACCCAGTACTTC | CASSIPPRDLAGTQETQYF